What follows is one T cell receptor (beta chain) and its context. Individuals drawn from about 26 US areas were about 18 to 95 years old. Clinical history as reported by participants underpinned cohort assignment. This entry comes from a study of blood T cell repertoires in COVID-19. Study-level information: The analysed material was cDNA or gDNA that came from T cells, B-cell-depleted T cells, or PBMCs.

V shed 6 bases and J 4 bases; nucleotides not matched to a gene: 5. The CDR3 is made up of 14 amino acids. CDR1 is SEHNR and CDR2 is FQNEAQ in the germline V gene (reference sequence). Produced via immunoSEQ multiplex PCR; TCRdb's table is partial and in-frame only. This sample has hundreds of thousands of clones, with 90% found just once. The sequence came from a woman between 18 and 29 years old with acute COVID-19. The chain uses TRBV7-9 and TRBJ1-4, with TRBD1 matching 7 bases. What was sequenced was PBMCs or T cells enriched from blood (not recorded which). The CDR3 loop reads CASSTGAGNEKLFF. In nucleotides, the CDR3 is TGTGCCAGCAGTACAGGGGCGGGTAATGAAAAACTGTTTTTT.